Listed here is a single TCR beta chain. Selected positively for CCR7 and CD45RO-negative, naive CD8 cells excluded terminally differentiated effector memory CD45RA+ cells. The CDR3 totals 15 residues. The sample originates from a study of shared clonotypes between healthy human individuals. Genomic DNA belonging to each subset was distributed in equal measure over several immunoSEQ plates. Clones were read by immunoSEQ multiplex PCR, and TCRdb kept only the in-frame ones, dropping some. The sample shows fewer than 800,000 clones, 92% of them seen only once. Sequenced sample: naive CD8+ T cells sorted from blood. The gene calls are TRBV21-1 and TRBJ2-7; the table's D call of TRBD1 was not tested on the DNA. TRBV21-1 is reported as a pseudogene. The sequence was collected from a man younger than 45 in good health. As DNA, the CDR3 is TGTGCCAGCAGCAAATATGGGGGCGGCTCCTACGAGCAGTACTTC. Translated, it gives CASSKYGGGSYEQYF.